The rows below give T cell receptor beta chains drawn from one sample of a study of T cell changes during pregnancy in multiple sclerosis. Repertoires were generated with immunoSEQ multiplex PCR, while TCRdb's copy carries only in-frame clones and drops some. The table has 20,000 to 25,000 clones, about 85% seen once; the top ten hold 7.6%. The sequences come from CD8+ T cells from peripheral blood mononuclear cells, collected before pregnancy. The receptors were gathered from a female donor with multiple sclerosis, enrolled in a pregnancy study. Each CDR3 is given without its conserved first and last residue. The D gene is left open where the match is weak.

V gene: TRBV15
D gene: TRBD2
J gene: TRBJ2-1
CDR3 length: 13
CDR3 protein: ATSSARTSGNEQF

V gene: TRBV4-2
D gene: NA
J gene: TRBJ2-5
CDR3 length: 11
CDR3 protein: ASSPGLVETQY

V gene: TRBV27
D gene: TRBD1
J gene: TRBJ1-2
CDR3 length: 10
CDR3 protein: ASRTGGYGYT

V gene: TRBV19
D gene: TRBD1
J gene: TRBJ1-2
CDR3 length: 12
CDR3 protein: ASQHRGAFSGYT

V gene: TRBV15
D gene: TRBD2
J gene: TRBJ2-7
CDR3 length: 13
CDR3 protein: ATSTQRELNYEQY

V gene: TRBV6-4
D gene: NA
J gene: TRBJ2-1
CDR3 length: 13
CDR3 protein: ASSVWESSYNEQF

V gene: TRBV2
D gene: TRBD2
J gene: TRBJ2-3
CDR3 length: 14
CDR3 protein: ASSDPAGEQADTQY

V gene: TRBV10-3
D gene: NA
J gene: TRBJ2-3
CDR3 length: 14
CDR3 protein: AIRTPTSTKTDTQY

V gene: TRBV27
D gene: TRBD1
J gene: TRBJ1-4
CDR3 length: 14
CDR3 protein: ASTMGAGTGAEKLF

V gene: TRBV4-3
D gene: TRBD2
J gene: TRBJ2-3
CDR3 length: 13
CDR3 protein: ASSQGLAGTDTQY

V gene: TRBV27
D gene: NA
J gene: TRBJ1-1
CDR3 length: 12
CDR3 protein: ASSLQGSHTEAF

V gene: TRBV5-1
D gene: NA
J gene: TRBJ2-1
CDR3 length: 11
CDR3 protein: ASNNYPQNEQF

V gene: TRBV30
D gene: NA
J gene: TRBJ1-4
CDR3 length: 9
CDR3 protein: AWSLNEKLF

V gene: TRBV9
D gene: NA
J gene: TRBJ2-1
CDR3 length: 11
CDR3 protein: ASSVGGGTEQF

V gene: TRBV4-1
D gene: TRBD1
J gene: TRBJ1-5
CDR3 length: 14
CDR3 protein: ASSPGQGEGVQPQH

V gene: TRBV28
D gene: TRBD1
J gene: TRBJ1-2
CDR3 length: 14
CDR3 protein: ASSSPRDRANYGYT

V gene: TRBV5-6
D gene: NA
J gene: TRBJ2-7
CDR3 length: 13
CDR3 protein: ASTQGPAPRYEQY

V gene: TRBV18
D gene: NA
J gene: TRBJ1-3
CDR3 length: 13
CDR3 protein: ASSPYRASGNTIY

V gene: TRBV4-3
D gene: NA
J gene: TRBJ2-7
CDR3 length: 16
CDR3 protein: ASSHSSRSTGNSYEQY

V gene: TRBV27
D gene: NA
J gene: TRBJ2-7
CDR3 length: 14
CDR3 protein: ASSSVRRVAAYEQY

V gene: TRBV10-3
D gene: TRBD2
J gene: TRBJ2-7
CDR3 length: 14
CDR3 protein: AISGRGSGSPYEQY

V gene: TRBV27
D gene: NA
J gene: TRBJ1-2
CDR3 length: 14
CDR3 protein: ASSLDLRLFPWGYT

V gene: TRBV6-4
D gene: TRBD2
J gene: TRBJ2-1
CDR3 length: 13
CDR3 protein: ASSDSSGGGNEQF

V gene: TRBV28
D gene: NA
J gene: TRBJ1-1
CDR3 length: 12
CDR3 protein: ASSLFIENTEAF

V gene: TRBV27
D gene: TRBD2
J gene: TRBJ2-1
CDR3 length: 12
CDR3 protein: ASLAGPAYNEQF

V gene: TRBV18
D gene: TRBD2
J gene: TRBJ2-2
CDR3 length: 15
CDR3 protein: ASSRSYSGGNTGELF

V gene: TRBV11-3
D gene: NA
J gene: TRBJ2-1
CDR3 length: 12
CDR3 protein: ASSSLGGVTGQF

V gene: TRBV4-1
D gene: NA
J gene: TRBJ1-4
CDR3 length: 13
CDR3 protein: ASSQRYSINEKLF

V gene: TRBV27
D gene: NA
J gene: TRBJ2-7
CDR3 length: 11
CDR3 protein: ASGRGTPYEQY

V gene: TRBV19
D gene: TRBD1
J gene: TRBJ1-2
CDR3 length: 11
CDR3 protein: ASWTGGNYGYT

V gene: TRBV27
D gene: NA
J gene: TRBJ2-1
CDR3 length: 14
CDR3 protein: ASRPFSGAVYNEQF

V gene: TRBV6-1
D gene: NA
J gene: TRBJ1-5
CDR3 length: 10
CDR3 protein: ASSEGAQPQH

V gene: TRBV13
D gene: TRBD1
J gene: TRBJ2-1
CDR3 length: 13
CDR3 protein: ASSRRDREYNEQF

V gene: TRBV19
D gene: NA
J gene: TRBJ2-1
CDR3 length: 11
CDR3 protein: ASRRGSYNEQF

V gene: TRBV6-1
D gene: TRBD1
J gene: TRBJ1-5
CDR3 length: 11
CDR3 protein: ASRVQGTQPQH

V gene: TRBV5-1
D gene: TRBD2
J gene: TRBJ2-7
CDR3 length: 12
CDR3 protein: ASSSGGSTYEQY

V gene: TRBV19
D gene: TRBD2
J gene: TRBJ2-7
CDR3 length: 13
CDR3 protein: ASSILAVPTYEQY

V gene: TRBV10-1
D gene: TRBD2
J gene: TRBJ2-1
CDR3 length: 9
CDR3 protein: ASSEGGLVF

V gene: TRBV6-4
D gene: TRBD2
J gene: TRBJ2-4
CDR3 length: 13
CDR3 protein: ASSRLAGGSNIQY

V gene: TRBV28
D gene: TRBD2
J gene: TRBJ2-1
CDR3 length: 18
CDR3 protein: ASSLGTPDWTSGNLHEQF

V gene: TRBV27
D gene: TRBD2
J gene: TRBJ2-1
CDR3 length: 11
CDR3 protein: ASSFIGGRMEF

V gene: TRBV28
D gene: NA
J gene: TRBJ1-4
CDR3 length: 13
CDR3 protein: ASSLYRATNEKLF

V gene: TRBV4-1
D gene: NA
J gene: TRBJ1-2
CDR3 length: 12
CDR3 protein: ASSQSRTQYGYT

V gene: TRBV5-1
D gene: NA
J gene: TRBJ1-1
CDR3 length: 11
CDR3 protein: ASSLFGDTEAF

V gene: TRBV5-1
D gene: TRBD2
J gene: TRBJ2-7
CDR3 length: 12
CDR3 protein: ASSPKREHYEQY

V gene: TRBV10-3
D gene: TRBD1
J gene: TRBJ1-2
CDR3 length: 14
CDR3 protein: AISEPGTGGYYGYT

V gene: TRBV30
D gene: TRBD2
J gene: TRBJ2-2
CDR3 length: 15
CDR3 protein: AWSAIAGGPDTGELF

V gene: TRBV6-1
D gene: NA
J gene: TRBJ2-7
CDR3 length: 13
CDR3 protein: ASSVTVGLFYEQY

V gene: TRBV7-9
D gene: TRBD1
J gene: TRBJ1-2
CDR3 length: 15
CDR3 protein: ASSPVGTGAFPGGYT

V gene: TRBV27
D gene: TRBD2
J gene: TRBJ2-7
CDR3 length: 14
CDR3 protein: ASSLWASGRANEQY

V gene: TRBV7-3
D gene: TRBD2
J gene: TRBJ2-2
CDR3 length: 18
CDR3 protein: ASSLYAGTSGRLGTGELF

V gene: TRBV15
D gene: TRBD2
J gene: TRBJ2-7
CDR3 length: 13
CDR3 protein: ATSRDPSGRGEQY

V gene: TRBV7-9
D gene: NA
J gene: TRBJ2-1
CDR3 length: 13
CDR3 protein: ASSPRDSTYNEQF

V gene: TRBV28
D gene: TRBD1
J gene: TRBJ2-7
CDR3 length: 14
CDR3 protein: ASSLPRVRQGNEQY